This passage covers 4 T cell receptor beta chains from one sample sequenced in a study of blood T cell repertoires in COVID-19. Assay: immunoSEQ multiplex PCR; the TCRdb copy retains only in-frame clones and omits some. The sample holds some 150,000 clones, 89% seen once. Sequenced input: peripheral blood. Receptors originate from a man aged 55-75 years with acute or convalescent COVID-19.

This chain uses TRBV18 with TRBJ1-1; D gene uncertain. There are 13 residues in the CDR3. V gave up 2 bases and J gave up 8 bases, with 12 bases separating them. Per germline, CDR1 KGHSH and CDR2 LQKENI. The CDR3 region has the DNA TGTGCCAGCTCACCAAAAATCGGAGGCGAAGCTTTCTTT. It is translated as CASSPKIGGEAFF.

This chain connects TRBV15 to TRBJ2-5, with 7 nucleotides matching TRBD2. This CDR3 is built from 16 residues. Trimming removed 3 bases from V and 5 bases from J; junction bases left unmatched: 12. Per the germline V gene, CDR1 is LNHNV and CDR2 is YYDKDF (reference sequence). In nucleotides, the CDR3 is TGTGCCACCAGCAGGGGAGGGGTGGTGGGTGGGGAGACCCAGTACTTC. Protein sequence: CATSRGGVVGGETQYF.

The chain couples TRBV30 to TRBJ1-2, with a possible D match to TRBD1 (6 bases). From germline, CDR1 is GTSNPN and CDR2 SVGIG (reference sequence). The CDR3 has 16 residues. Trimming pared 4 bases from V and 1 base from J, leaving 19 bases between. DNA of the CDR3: TGTGCCTGGACTGGACGAGGGGGGAGGGTTAACTATGGCTACACCTTC. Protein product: CAWTGRGGRVNYGYTF.

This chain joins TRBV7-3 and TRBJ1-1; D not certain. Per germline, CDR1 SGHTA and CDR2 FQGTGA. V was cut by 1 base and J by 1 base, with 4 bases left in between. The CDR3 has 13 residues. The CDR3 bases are TGTGCCAGCAGCTTAATCCGGAACACTGAAGCTTTCTTT. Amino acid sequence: CASSLIRNTEAFF.